Shown below are 5 T cell receptor beta chains from a single sample sequenced in a study of CD8 T cells in ankylosing spondylitis (dated by TCRdb to 2016 to 2017). The receptor library was made with 5' RACE. Sequencing was performed on an Illumina HiSeq 2500. The public reads were reprocessed in TCRdb via fastp at Q25 and MiXCR, keeping in-frame beta chains. Entries that share a CDR3 protein sequence are merged under the most common genes and DNA. The sample table holds under 400,000 distinct CDR3 sequences, of which under 14% were seen once. 8% to 9.5% of the sample is taken by the ten largest. Sequenced sample: blood, either unsorted or a sorted T cell fraction (not recorded which). The source is a female donor with ankylosing spondylitis or in good health (not recorded which).

V usage is TRBV5-1 and J usage is TRBJ2-3; D gene ambiguous. Germline loops: CDR1 SGHRS, CDR2 YFSETQ. Trimming shortened V by 0 bases and J by 2 bases, and 19 bases separated the two germline ends. The length of the CDR3 is 18 residues. The CDR3 region has the DNA TGCGCCAGCAGCTTGGTTCCGGGCCAGCTACCCTCCACAGATACGCAGTATTTT. Its translation: CASSLVPGQLPSTDTQYF.

This clonotype occurred many times. This rearrangement joins TRBV20-1 to TRBJ2-7; 7 bases line up with TRBD2. With V trimmed by 0 bases and J by 3 bases, 5 bases remained unmatched. This CDR3 spans 14 amino acids. Germline CDR1 DFQATT, CDR2 SNEGSKA (reference sequence). The CDR3 is CSAREAGPFYEQYF. In nucleotides, the CDR3 is TGCAGTGCTAGAGAAGCGGGACCTTTCTACGAGCAGTACTTC.

This clonotype was recorded many times. The chain recombines TRBV20-1 with TRBJ1-1, with D maybe TRBD1 (5 bases). This CDR3 is built from 15 residues. V lost 1 base, J lost 5 bases, and 17 bases lay in between. Per the germline V gene, CDR1 is DFQATT and CDR2 is SNEGSKA (reference sequence). The CDR3 region has the DNA TGCAGTGCTAGAGGCAGGGCAGGATGGACGACTGAAGCTTTCTTT. Protein sequence: CSARGRAGWTTEAFF.

This clonotype was seen a few times. V is TRBV20-1 and J is TRBJ1-5, with a tentative D call TRBD1 (5 bases). Looked up from germline, CDR1 is DFQATT and CDR2 is SNEGSKA (reference sequence). The ends were cut back, 1 base at V and 2 bases at J, with 15 bases in the middle. The CDR3 is 16 residues long. In nucleotides, the CDR3 is TGCAGTGCTAGAGTGATTCGGGGGGACGGCAATCAGCCCCAGCATTTT. Protein: CSARVIRGDGNQPQHF.

The sample holds many counts of this clonotype. The rearrangement uses TRBV24-1 and TRBJ2-5, with a weak D call TRBD2 (5 bases). In germline, CDR1 is KGHDR, CDR2 SFDVKD. Trimming left V 3 bases short and J 0 bases short, with 10 bases between. This CDR3 is 15 amino acids long. The CDR3 loop is CATSDGVAYQETQYF. CDR3 coding DNA: TGTGCCACCAGTGATGGGGTAGCGTACCAAGAGACCCAGTACTTC.